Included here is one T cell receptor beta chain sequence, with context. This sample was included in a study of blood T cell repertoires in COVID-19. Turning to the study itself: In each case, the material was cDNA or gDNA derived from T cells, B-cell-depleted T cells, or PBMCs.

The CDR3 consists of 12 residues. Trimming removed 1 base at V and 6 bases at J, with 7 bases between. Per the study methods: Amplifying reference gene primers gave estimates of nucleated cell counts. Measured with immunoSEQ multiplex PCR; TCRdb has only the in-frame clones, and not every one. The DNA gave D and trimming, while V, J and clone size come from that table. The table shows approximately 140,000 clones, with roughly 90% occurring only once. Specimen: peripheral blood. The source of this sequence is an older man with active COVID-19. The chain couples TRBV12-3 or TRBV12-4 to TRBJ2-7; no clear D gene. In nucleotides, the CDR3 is TGTGCCAGCAGTTTAGACCGGTTCGAGCAGTACTTC. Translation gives CASSLDRFEQYF.